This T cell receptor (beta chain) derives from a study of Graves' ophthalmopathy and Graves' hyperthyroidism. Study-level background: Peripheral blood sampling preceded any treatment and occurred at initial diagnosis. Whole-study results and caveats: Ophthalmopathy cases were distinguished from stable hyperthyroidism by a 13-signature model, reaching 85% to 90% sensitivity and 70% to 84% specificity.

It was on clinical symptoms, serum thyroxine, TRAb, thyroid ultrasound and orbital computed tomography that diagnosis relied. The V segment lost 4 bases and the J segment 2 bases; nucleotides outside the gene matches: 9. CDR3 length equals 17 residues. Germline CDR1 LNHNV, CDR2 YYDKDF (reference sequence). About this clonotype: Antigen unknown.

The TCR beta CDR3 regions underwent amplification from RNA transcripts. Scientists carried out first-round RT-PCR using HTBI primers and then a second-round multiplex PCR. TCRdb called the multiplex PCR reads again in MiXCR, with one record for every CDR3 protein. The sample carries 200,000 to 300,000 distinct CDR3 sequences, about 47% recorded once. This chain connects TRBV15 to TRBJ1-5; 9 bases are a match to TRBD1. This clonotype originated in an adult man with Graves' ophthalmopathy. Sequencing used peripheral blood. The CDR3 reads CATSKAGTGMGNQPQHF. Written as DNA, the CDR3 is TGTGCCACCAGCAAGGCCGGGACAGGGATGGGCAATCAGCCCCAGCATTTT.